This T cell receptor beta chain was sequenced in a study of OX40 agonist ivuxolimab in advanced cancers. About the study: Dose-escalation cases comprised hepatocellular carcinoma, melanoma, renal cell or head and neck cancer. Aged about 20 to 85 with a mean of roughly 63 years, they were about 83% male.

Comments on this clone: Its matching antigen is unknown.

Study conclusions and caveats: Mean expanded clone counts were higher in CD8+ than CD4+ T cells.

The method was immunoSEQ multiplex PCR; TCRdb's version includes in-frame clones alone and lacks a portion of them. The data show 20,000 or so clones, 85% seen once. V shed 1 base and J shed 6 bases, with 15 bases lying between them. From germline, CDR1 is SGHKS and CDR2 YYEKEE (reference sequence). CDR3 length: 15 residues. The sequenced sample was CD4+ or CD8+ T cells sorted from blood, obtained in a trial of the OX40 agonist ivuxolimab. This TCR came from an adult with an advanced solid tumor such as melanoma, head and neck, liver or kidney cancer. The gene calls are TRBV5-5 and TRBJ2-3, with D possibly matching TRBD1 (5 bases). CDR3 coding DNA: TGTGCCAGCAGCTTGAAGGGGTGGCCGTCGGATACGCAGTATTTT. Translating it yields CASSLKGWPSDTQYF.